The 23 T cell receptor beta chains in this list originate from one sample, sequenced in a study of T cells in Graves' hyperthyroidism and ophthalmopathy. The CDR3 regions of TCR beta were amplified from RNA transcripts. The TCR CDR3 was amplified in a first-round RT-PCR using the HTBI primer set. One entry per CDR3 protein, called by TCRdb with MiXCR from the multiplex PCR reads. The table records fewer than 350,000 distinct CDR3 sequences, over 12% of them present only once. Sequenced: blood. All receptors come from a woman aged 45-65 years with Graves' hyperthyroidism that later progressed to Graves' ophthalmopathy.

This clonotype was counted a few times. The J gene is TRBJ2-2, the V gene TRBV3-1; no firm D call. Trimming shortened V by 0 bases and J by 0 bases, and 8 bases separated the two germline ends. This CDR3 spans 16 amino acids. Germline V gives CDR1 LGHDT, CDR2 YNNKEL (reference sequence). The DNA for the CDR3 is TGTGCCAGCAGCCAAGAGCCCCGGTCGAACACCGGGGAGCTGTTTTTT. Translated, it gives CASSQEPRSNTGELFF.

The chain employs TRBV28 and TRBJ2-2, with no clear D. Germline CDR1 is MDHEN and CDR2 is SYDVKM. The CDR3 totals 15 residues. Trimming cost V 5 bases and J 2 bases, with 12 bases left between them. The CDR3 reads CASSDHWENTGELFF. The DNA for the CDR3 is TGTGCCAGCAGTGATCATTGGGAAAACACCGGGGAGCTGTTTTTT.

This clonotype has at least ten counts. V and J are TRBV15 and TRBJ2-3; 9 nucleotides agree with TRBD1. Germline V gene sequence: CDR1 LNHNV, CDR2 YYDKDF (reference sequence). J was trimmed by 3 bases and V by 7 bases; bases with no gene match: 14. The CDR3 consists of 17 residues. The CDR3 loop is CATTAVGQGRGTDTQYF. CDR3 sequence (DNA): TGTGCCACCACAGCTGTGGGACAGGGAAGGGGGACAGATACGCAGTATTTT.

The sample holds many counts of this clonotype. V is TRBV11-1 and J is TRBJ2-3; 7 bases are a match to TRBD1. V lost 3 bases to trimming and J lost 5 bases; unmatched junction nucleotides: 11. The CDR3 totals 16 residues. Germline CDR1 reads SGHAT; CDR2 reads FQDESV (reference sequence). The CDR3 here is CASSLTRTGRGDTQYF. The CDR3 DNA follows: TGTGCCAGCAGCTTGACCCGGACAGGACGGGGAGATACGCAGTATTTT.

The CDR3 region has the DNA TGTGCCAGCACCGGGCGACTGTCTAACACCGGGGAGCTGTTTTTT. Translated, it gives CASTGRLSNTGELFF. This chain connects TRBV6-2 or TRBV6-3 to TRBJ2-2; D ambiguous. Per the germline V gene, CDR1 is MNHEY and CDR2 is SVGEGT. Trimming took off 7 bases at V and 2 bases at J, with 14 bases between the two ends. This CDR3 comprises 15 residues.

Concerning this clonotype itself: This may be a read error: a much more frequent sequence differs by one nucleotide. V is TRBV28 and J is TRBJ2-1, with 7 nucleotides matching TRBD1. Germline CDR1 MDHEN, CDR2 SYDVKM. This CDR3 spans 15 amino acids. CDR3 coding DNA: TGTGCCAGCAGTTTGGGTACAGGGGCATACAATGAGCAGTCCTTC. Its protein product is CASSLGTGAYNEQSF.

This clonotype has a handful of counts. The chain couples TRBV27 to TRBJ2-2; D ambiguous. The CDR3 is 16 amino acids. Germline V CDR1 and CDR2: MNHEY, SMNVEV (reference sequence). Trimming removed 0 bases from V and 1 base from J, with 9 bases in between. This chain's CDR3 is CASSLSGTLNTGELFF. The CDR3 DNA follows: TGTGCCAGCAGTTTATCCGGCACACTGAACACCGGGGAGCTGTTTTTT.

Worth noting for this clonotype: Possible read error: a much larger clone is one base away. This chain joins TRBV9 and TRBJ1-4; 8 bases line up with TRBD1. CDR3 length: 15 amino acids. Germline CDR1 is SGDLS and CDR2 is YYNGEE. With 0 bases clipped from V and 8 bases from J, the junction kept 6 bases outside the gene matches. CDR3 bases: TGTGCCAGCAGCGTAGCTGGGACAGGTCGAGAAAAACTGTTTTTT. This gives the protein CASSVAGTGREKLFF.

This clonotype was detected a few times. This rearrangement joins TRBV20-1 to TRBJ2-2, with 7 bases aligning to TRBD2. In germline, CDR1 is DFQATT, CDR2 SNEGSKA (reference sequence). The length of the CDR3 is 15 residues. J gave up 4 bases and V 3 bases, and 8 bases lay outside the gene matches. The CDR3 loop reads CSASVRDYSTGELFF. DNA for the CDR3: TGCAGTGCTAGCGTCCGGGACTACAGCACCGGGGAGCTGTTTTTT.

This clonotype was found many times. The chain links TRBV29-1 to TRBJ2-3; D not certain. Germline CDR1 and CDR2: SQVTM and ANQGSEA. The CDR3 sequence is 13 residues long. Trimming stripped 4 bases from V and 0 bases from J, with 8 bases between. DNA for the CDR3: TGCAGCGTTGTTACGGACAGCACAGATACGCAGTATTTT. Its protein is CSVVTDSTDTQYF.

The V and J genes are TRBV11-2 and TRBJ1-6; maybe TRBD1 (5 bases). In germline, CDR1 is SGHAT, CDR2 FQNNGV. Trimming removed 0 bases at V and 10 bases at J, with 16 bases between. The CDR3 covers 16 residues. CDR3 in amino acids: CASSLDWGEKNSPLHF. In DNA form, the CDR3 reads TGTGCCAGCAGCTTAGATTGGGGGGAGAAGAACTCACCCCTCCACTTT.

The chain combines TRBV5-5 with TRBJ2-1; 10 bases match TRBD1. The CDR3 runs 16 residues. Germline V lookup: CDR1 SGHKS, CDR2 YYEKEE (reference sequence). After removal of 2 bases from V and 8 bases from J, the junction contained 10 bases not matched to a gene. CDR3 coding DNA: TGTGCCAGCAGCTTATTCCGGGACAGGGGATACTATGAGCAGTTCTTC. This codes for CASSLFRDRGYYEQFF.

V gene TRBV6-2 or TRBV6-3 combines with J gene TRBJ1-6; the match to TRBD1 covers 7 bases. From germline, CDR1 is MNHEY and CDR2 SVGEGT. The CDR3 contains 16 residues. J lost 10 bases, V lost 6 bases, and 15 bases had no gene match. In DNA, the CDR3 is TGTGCCAGCAGGATAGGGGGGAGGGGGCTCAGGTCACCCCTCCACTTT. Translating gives CASRIGGRGLRSPLHF.

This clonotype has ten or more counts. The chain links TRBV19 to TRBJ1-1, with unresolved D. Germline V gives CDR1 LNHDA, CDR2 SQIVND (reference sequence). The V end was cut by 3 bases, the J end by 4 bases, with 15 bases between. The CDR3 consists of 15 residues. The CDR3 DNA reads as TGTGCCAGTAGTATTATGCCCTACAGAGGCACTGAAGCTTTCTTT. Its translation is CASSIMPYRGTEAFF.

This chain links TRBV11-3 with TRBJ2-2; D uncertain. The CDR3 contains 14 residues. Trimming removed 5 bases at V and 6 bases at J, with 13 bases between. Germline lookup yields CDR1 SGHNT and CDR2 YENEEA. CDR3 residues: CASSPLVGSGELFF. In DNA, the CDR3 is TGTGCCAGCAGCCCCCTGGTTGGGTCCGGGGAGCTGTTTTTT.

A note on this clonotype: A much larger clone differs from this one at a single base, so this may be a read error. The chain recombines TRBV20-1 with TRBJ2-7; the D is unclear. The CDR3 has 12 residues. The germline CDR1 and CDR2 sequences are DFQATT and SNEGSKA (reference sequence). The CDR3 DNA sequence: TGCGGTGCTAGAGATCAATCCTACGAGCAGTACTTC. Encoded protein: CGARDQSYEQYF.

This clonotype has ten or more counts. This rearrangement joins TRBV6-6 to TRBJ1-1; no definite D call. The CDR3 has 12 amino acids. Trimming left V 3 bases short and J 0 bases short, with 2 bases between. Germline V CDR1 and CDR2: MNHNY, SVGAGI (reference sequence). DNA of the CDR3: TGTGCCAGCAGTTATATGAACACTGAAGCTTTCTTT. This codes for CASSYMNTEAFF.

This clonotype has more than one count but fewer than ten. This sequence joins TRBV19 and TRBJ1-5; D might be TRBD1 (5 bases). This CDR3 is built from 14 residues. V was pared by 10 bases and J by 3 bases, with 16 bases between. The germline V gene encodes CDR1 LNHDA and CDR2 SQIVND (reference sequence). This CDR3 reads CATSYRGVNQPQHF. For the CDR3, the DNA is TGTGCCACCTCTTATAGGGGAGTCAATCAGCCCCAGCATTTT. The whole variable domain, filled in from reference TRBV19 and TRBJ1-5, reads DGGITQSPKYLFRKEGQNVTLSCEQNLNHDAMYWYRQDPGQGLRLIYYSQIVNDFQKGDIAEGYSVSREKKESFPLTVTSAQKNPTAFYLCATSYRGVNQPQHFGDGTRLSIL.

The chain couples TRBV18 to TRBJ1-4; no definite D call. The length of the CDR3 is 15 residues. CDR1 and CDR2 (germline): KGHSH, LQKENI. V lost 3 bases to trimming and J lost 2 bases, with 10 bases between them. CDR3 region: CASSPRTGTNEKLFF. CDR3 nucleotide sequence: TGTGCCAGCTCACCTAGGACGGGGACTAATGAAAAACTGTTTTTT.

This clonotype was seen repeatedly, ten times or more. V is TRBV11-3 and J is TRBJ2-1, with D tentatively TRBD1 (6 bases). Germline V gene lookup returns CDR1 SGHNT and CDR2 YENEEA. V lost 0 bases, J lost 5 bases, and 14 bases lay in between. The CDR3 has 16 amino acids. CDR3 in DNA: TGTGCCAGCAGCTTAGATTCTGGGCAGGGGAACAATGAGCAGTTCTTC. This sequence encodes CASSLDSGQGNNEQFF.

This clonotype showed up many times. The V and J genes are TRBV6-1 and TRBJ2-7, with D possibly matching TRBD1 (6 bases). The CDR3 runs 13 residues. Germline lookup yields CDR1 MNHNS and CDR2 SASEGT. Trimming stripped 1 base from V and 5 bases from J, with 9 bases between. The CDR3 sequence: CASSEVEGDEQYF. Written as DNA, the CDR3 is TGTGCCAGCAGTGAAGTTGAGGGGGACGAGCAGTACTTC.

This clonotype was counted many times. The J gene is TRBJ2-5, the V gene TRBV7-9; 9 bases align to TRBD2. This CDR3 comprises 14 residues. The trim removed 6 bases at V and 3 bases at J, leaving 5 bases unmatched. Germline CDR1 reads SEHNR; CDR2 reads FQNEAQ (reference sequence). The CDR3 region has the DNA TGTGCCAGCAGTCCCCTAGCGGGAAAAGAGACCCAGTACTTC. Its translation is CASSPLAGKETQYF. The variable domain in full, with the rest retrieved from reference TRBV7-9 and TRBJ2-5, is DTGVSQNPRHKITKRGQNVTFRCDPISEHNRLYWYRQTLGQGPEFLTYFQNEAQLEKSRLLSDRFSAERPKGSFSTLEIQRTEQGDSAMYLCASSPLAGKETQYFGPGTRLLVL.

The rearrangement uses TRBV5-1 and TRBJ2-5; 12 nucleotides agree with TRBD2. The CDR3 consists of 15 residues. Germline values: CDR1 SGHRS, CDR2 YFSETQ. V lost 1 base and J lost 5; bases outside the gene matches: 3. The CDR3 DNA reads TGCGCCAGCAGCTTGTCCCTAGCGGGAGGGGAGACCCAGTACTTC. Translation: CASSLSLAGGETQYF.